This TCR beta chain originates from a study of cytomegalovirus exposure and HLA in healthy donors. This PCR relied on a set of 60 Vbeta primers and 13 Jbeta primers. The table came from immunoSEQ multiplex PCR; TCRdb's copy has only in-frame clones and leaves some out. The data hold approximately 170,000 clones, with around four fifths observed a single time. V lost 1 base to trimming and J lost 7 bases, with 11 bases between them. The CDR3 length is 14 residues. The germline CDR1 and CDR2 sequences are SGHTA and FQGNSA. About this clone itself: Antigen unknown.

Nominal health characterized the donors when sampled, though unrecorded immune exposures were likely. Study-level points and caveats: Within a later analysis, the majority of CMV-associated TCR beta chains appeared HLA-restricted.

V usage is TRBV7-2 and J usage is TRBJ1-5; D unclear. This sequence originates from a boy between 2 and 10 years old in good health and CMV-seronegative. Sequencing used PBMCs. CDR3 DNA sequence: TGTGCCAGCAGCTTAGGATCGGGTGACCAGCCCCAGCATTTT. Translating it yields CASSLGSGDQPQHF.